This entry features one T cell receptor beta chain sequence. Its antigen specificity is not known. No much larger clone is present one base from it, and per-base qualities are unavailable. The germline V gene (reference sequence) provides CDR1 SGHNT and CDR2 YYREEE. The V and J ends are trimmed by 4 bases and 5 bases, leaving 12 bases between them. The CDR3 holds 13 amino acids from the cysteine to the phenylalanine. The sequence is cut down to CDR3 DNA, 39 bases in frame from base 1. TCRbeta CDR3 regions were amplified from genomic DNA by means of the immunoSEQ Assay, a bias-controlled multiplex PCR. For the original study's pipeline: Nucleated cell counts per sample were estimated from amplification of reference gene primers within the assay. To quantify the absolute abundance of each unique TCRbeta CDR3 rearrangement, sequence reads were collapsed and filtered. For each sample, productive Simpson clonality was calculated as the square root of Simpson's diversity index over productive rearrangements. The table was pulled from immuneACCESS by TCRdb, which kept in-frame rearrangements only. Such tables lose some clones; where checked, under half of the loss comes from unresolved V genes, and the rest has no known cause. The V and J calls and the clone size are those of that table, but D and trimming were determined from the DNA. Across this sample there are 170,000 or so clones, with about 86% seen only once. More than 7.5% of the sample goes to the ten largest clones.

The collaborating institutions used their own protocols to collect whole blood in K2EDTA tubes. For TCRbeta analysis, collaborators shipped samples in one of three forms: frozen whole blood, isolated PBMCs, or DNA extracted from either of those sample types. The sample comes from a study of blood T cell repertoires in COVID-19 (dated by TCRdb to the early 2020s). The study in broad terms: Collaborator samples came from the United States, Italy and Spain and covered acute and convalescent phases of COVID-19. The material from the prospective study consisted of cDNA or gDNA derived from T cells, B-cell-depleted T cells, or PBMCs. Subjects who had been exposed to COVID-19, were actively infected with it, or had recovered from it provided the deeply sampled blood TCRbeta repertoires that made up the dataset. The repertoires were released in a freely available public database meant as a resource for research on the immune response to SARS-CoV-2. The samples were drawn from two sources: the first 160 participants of the ongoing ImmuneRACE study, and 1,000 to 1,500 subjects contributed by 6 global collaborators. Sample metadata almost always included a de-identified subject ID, COVID-19 status, age in years and sex. Where available, HLA class I and class II types were obtained from metadata supplied by the sample provider rather than from assay-based typing.

What the work shows at the level of the full study, not this receptor alone: Clinical and demographic metadata were provided uncurated, with the amount varying by source and participant.

Sequences were obtained from peripheral blood. This receptor was identified in a man in his forties or fifties with active or convalescent COVID-19. This chain is built from TRBV5-4 and TRBJ1-1, with TRBD1 perhaps the D gene, on 5 matching bases. The CDR3 is CASSPGLTTEAFF. At the DNA level, the sequence is TGTGCCAGCAGCCCAGGGTTAACGACTGAAGCTTTCTTT.